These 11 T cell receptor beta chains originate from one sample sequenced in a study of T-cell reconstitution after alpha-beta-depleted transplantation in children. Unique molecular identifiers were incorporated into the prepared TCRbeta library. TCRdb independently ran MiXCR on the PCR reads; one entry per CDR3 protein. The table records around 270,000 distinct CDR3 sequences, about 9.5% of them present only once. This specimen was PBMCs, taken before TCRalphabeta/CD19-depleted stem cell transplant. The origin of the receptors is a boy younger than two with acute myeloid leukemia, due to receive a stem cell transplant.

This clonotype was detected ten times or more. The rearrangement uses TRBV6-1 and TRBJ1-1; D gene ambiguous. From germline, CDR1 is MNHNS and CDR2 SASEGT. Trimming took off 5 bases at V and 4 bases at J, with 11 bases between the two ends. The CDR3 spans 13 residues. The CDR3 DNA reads TGTGCCAGCAGTCCTGTCCAGGCCACTGAAGCTTTCTTT. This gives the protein CASSPVQATEAFF.

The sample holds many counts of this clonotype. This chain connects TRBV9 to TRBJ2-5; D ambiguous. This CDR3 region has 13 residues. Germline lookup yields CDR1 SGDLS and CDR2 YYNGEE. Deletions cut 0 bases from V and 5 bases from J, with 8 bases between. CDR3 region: CASSVGGSETQYF. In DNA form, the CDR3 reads TGTGCCAGCAGCGTAGGGGGATCGGAGACCCAGTACTTC.

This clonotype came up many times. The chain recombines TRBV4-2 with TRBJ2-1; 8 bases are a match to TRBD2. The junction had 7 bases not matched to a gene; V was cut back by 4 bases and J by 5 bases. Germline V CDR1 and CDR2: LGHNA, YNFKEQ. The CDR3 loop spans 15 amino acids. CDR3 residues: CASSPGLANNNEQFF. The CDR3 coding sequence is TGTGCCAGCAGCCCCGGACTAGCCAACAACAATGAGCAGTTCTTC.

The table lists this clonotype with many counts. CDR3 nucleotides: TGTGCCAGCAGCCAACTTCGACAGGAGGAGACCCAGTACTTC. Encoded protein: CASSQLRQEETQYF. This sequence joins TRBV3-1 and TRBJ2-5; possibly TRBD1 for D (6 bases). The germline V gene has CDR1 LGHDT and CDR2 YNNKEL (reference sequence). Trimming stripped 2 bases from V and 5 bases from J, with 12 bases between. The CDR3 is made up of 14 amino acids.

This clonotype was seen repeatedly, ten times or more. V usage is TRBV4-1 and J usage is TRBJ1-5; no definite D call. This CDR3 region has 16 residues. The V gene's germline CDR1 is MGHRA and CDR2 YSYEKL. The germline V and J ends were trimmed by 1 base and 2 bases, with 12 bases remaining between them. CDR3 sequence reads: CASSQVPGSGNQPQHF. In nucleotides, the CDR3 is TGCGCCAGCAGCCAAGTCCCGGGGAGTGGCAATCAGCCCCAGCATTTT.

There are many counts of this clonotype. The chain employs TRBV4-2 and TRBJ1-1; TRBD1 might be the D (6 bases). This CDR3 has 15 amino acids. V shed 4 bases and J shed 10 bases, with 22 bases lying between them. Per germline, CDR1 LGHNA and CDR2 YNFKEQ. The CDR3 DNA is TGTGCCAGCAGCCCGCCAACTTCAGGGGCCAGCGTAGCTTTCTTT. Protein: CASSPPTSGASVAFF.

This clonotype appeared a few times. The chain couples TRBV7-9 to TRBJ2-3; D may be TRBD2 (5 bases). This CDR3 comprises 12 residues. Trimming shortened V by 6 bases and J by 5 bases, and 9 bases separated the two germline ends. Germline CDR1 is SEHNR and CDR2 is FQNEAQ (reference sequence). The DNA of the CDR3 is TGTGCCAGCAGGATCGGGATAGATACGCAGTATTTT. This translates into CASRIGIDTQYF.

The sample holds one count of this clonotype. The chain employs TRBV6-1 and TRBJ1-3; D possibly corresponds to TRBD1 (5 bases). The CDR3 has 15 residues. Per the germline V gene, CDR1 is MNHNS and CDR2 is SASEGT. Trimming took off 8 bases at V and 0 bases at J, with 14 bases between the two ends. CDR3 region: CASSWGRSSGNTIYF. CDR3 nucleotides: TGTGCCAGCTCATGGGGCCGTAGCTCTGGAAACACCATATATTTT.

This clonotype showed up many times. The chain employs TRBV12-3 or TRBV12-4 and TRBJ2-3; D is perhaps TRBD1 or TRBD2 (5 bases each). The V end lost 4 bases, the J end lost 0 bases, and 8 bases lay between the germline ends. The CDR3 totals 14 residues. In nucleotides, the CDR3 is TGTGCCAGCAGTTCAGGGAGTAGCACAGATACGCAGTATTTT. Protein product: CASSSGSSTDTQYF.

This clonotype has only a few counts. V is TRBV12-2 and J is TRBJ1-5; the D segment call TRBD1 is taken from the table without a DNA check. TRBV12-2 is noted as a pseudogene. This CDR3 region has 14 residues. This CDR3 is CASRPKKGDQPQHF. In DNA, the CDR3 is TGTGCAAGTCGCCCCAAGAAGGGGGATCAGCCCCAGCATTTT.

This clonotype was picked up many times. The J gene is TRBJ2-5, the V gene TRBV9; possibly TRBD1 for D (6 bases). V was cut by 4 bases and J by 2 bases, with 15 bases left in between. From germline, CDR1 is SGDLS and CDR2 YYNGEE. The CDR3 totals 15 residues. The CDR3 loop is CASSPIGTSQETQYF. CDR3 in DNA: TGTGCCAGCAGCCCTATCGGGACATCACAAGAGACCCAGTACTTC.